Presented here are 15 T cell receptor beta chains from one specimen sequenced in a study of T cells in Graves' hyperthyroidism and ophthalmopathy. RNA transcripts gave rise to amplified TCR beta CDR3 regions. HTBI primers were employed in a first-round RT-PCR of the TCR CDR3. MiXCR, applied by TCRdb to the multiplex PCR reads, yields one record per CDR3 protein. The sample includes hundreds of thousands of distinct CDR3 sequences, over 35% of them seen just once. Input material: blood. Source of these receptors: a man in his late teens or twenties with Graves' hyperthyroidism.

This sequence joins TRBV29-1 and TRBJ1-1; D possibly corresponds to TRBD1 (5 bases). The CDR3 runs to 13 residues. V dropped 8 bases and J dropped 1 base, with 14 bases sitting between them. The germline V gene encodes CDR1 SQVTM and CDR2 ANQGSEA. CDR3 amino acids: CSPSPGANTEAFF. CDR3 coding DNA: TGCAGCCCCTCGCCTGGGGCGAACACTGAAGCTTTCTTT. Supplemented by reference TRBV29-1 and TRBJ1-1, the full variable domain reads SAVISQKPSRDICQRGTSLTIQCQVDSQVTMMFWYRQQPGQSLTLIATANQGSEATYESGFVIDKFPISRPNLTFSTLTVSNMSPEDSSIYLCSPSPGANTEAFFGQGTRLTVV.

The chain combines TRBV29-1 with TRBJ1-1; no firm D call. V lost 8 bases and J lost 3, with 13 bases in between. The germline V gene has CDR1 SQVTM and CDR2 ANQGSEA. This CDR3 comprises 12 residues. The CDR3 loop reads CSSGPGHTEAFF. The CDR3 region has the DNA TGCAGCTCGGGTCCTGGACACACTGAAGCTTTCTTT.

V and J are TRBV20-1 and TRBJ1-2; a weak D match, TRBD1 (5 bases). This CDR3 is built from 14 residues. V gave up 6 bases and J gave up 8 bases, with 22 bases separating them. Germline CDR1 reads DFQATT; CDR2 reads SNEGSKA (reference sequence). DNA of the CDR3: TGCAGTGCGGCCATCTCCCGGGGGAACGAAGGCTACACCTTC. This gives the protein CSAAISRGNEGYTF.

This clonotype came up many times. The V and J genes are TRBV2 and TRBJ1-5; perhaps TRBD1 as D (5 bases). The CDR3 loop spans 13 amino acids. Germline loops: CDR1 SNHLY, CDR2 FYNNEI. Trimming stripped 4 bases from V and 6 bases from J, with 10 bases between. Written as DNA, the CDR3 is TGTGCCAGCAGTGCCGAGGGGATTCAGCCCCAGCATTTT. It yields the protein CASSAEGIQPQHF.

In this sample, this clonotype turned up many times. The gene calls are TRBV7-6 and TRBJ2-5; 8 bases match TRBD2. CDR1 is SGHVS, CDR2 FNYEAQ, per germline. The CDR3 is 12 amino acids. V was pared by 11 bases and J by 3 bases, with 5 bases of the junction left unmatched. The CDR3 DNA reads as TGTGCCGCGGGGGGCGGAGAAGAGACCCAGTACTTC. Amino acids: CAAGGGEETQYF. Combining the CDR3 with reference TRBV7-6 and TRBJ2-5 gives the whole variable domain GAGVSQSPRYKVTKRGQDVALRCDPISGHVSLYWYRQALGQGPEFLTYFNYEAQQDKSGLPNDRFSAERPEGSISTLTIQRTEQRDSAMYRCAAGGGEETQYFGPGTRLLVL.

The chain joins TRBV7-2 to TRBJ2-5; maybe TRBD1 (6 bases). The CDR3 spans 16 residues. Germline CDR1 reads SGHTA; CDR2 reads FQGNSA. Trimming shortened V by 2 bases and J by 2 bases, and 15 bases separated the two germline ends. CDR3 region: CASSLRGGQPQETQYF. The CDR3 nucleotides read TGTGCCAGCAGCTTACGGGGCGGACAGCCGCAAGAGACCCAGTACTTC.

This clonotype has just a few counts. CDR3 region: CASMPAGTGRNQPQHF. For the CDR3, the DNA is TGTGCCAGCATGCCGGCCGGGACAGGGAGAAATCAGCCCCAGCATTTT. The rearrangement links TRBV12-3 or TRBV12-4 to TRBJ1-5, with 9 nucleotides matching TRBD1. There are 16 residues in the CDR3. J was trimmed by 4 bases and V by 7 bases; bases with no gene match: 11.

In DNA form, the CDR3 reads TGTGCCAGCAGTGAAGGACAGGGGAGGAATTCACCCCTCCACTTT. Translated, it gives CASSEGQGRNSPLHF. V usage is TRBV2 and J usage is TRBJ1-6; 8 bases fit TRBD1. CDR1 and CDR2 from the germline V gene are SNHLY and FYNNEI. This CDR3 region has 15 residues. V was clipped by 1 base and J by 7 bases; unmatched bases: 3.

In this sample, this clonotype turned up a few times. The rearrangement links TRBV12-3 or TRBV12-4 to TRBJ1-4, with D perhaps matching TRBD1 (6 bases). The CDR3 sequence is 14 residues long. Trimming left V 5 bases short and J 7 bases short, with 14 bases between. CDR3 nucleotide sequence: TGTGCCAGCAGTCTCCACAGGGAGGGTGAAAAACTGTTTTTT. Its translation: CASSLHREGEKLFF.

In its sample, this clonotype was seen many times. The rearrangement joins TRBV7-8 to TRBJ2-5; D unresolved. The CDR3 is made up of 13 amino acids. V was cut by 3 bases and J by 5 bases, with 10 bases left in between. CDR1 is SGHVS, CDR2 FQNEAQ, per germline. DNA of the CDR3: TGTGCCAGCAGCTTGGATATTTGGGAGACCCAGTACTTC. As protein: CASSLDIWETQYF.

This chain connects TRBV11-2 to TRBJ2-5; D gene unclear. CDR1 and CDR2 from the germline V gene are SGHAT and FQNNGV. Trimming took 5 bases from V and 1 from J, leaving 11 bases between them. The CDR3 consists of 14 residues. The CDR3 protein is CASSPQVSQETQYF. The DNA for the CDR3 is TGTGCCAGCAGCCCGCAGGTCAGCCAAGAGACCCAGTACTTC.

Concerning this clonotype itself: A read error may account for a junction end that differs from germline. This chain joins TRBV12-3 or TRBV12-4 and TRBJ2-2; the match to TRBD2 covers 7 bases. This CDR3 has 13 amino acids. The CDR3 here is CASSLAVPGELLF. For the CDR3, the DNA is TGTGCCAGCAGTCTAGCGGTTCCCGGGGAGCTGCTTTTT.

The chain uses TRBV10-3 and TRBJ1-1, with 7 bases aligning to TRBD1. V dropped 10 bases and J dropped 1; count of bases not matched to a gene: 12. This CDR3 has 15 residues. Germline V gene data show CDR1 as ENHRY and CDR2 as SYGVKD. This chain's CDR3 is CASSIGGTANTEAFF. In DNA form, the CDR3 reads TGTGCCAGCTCAATAGGTGGGACAGCGAACACTGAAGCTTTCTTT.

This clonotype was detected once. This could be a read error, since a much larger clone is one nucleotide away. CDR3 residues: CASSPRGLINQPQHF. The CDR3 DNA is TGTGCCAGCAGCCCGAGAGGCCTTATCAATCAGCCCCAGCATTTT. J is TRBJ1-5 and V is TRBV10-3; D ambiguous. Trimming took 10 bases from V and 3 from J, leaving 19 bases between them. The CDR3 runs 15 residues. CDR1 is ENHRY and CDR2 is SYGVKD in the germline V gene.

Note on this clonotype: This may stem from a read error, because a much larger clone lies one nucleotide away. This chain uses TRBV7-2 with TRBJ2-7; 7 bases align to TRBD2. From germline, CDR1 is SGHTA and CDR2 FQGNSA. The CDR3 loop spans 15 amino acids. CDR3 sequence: CANSLVAGDSYEQYF. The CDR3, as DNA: TGTGCCAACAGCTTAGTAGCGGGCGACTCCTACGAGCAGTACTTC.